One and the same sample provided the 14 T cell receptor beta chains below, sequenced in a study of T cell responses to AZD1222 COVID-19 vaccine. TCRdb's table, derived via immunoSEQ multiplex PCR, lists solely in-frame clones and lacks some. The sample has roughly 100,000 clones, approximately 92% seen once. Sequences were derived from peripheral blood, sampled 28 days after the second AZD1222 dose. These receptors were taken from an adult who received the AZD1222 COVID-19 vaccine.

The V gene is TRBV7-2, the J gene TRBJ2-7; 9 positions agree with TRBD1. Germline loops: CDR1 SGHTA, CDR2 FQGNSA. The CDR3 totals 15 residues. With 4 bases clipped from V and 4 bases from J, the junction kept 8 bases outside the gene matches. The CDR3 nucleotides are TGTGCCAGCAGCTCTGGACAGGGGCTAAAATACGAGCAGTACTTC. It specifies CASSSGQGLKYEQYF.

V and J are TRBV28 and TRBJ2-1; 7 bases agree with TRBD2. The V gene end was trimmed by 4 bases and the J gene end by 6 bases; junction bases not matched to a gene: 9. The germline V gene encodes CDR1 MDHEN and CDR2 SYDVKM. The CDR3 length is 15 residues. The CDR3 nucleotides read TGTGCCAGCAGTTGGAGGGCGGGAGCTCTCAATGAGCAGTTCTTC. This codes for CASSWRAGALNEQFF.

The chain recombines TRBV5-5 with TRBJ1-1, with D possibly matching TRBD1 (6 bases). Germline V CDR1 and CDR2: SGHKS, YYEKEE (reference sequence). The CDR3 length is 14 residues. V dropped 3 bases and J dropped 0 bases, with 9 bases sitting between them. The CDR3 is CASSWTAMNTEAFF. The CDR3 DNA follows: TGTGCCAGCAGCTGGACAGCTATGAACACTGAAGCTTTCTTT.

The V and J genes are TRBV10-3 and TRBJ2-7, with 8 positions matching TRBD2. Trimming took 10 bases from V and 7 from J; bases not matched to a gene: 15. Germline V gene sequence: CDR1 ENHRY, CDR2 SYGVKD. This CDR3 region has 14 residues. CDR3 bases: TGTGCCACCGGATCGGGCTTCGGACTAGCTGAGCAGTACTTC. Protein sequence: CATGSGFGLAEQYF.

The chain joins TRBV6-1 to TRBJ1-5; D is ambiguous. The V gene's germline CDR1 is MNHNS and CDR2 SASEGT. The ends were cut back, 2 bases at V and 3 bases at J, with 5 bases in the middle. This CDR3 region has 13 residues. CDR3 in amino acids: CASSESANQPQHF. The CDR3 region has the DNA TGTGCCAGCAGTGAAAGTGCCAATCAGCCCCAGCATTTT.

The rearrangement joins TRBV11-2 to TRBJ2-4; D is ambiguous. The CDR3 has 16 residues. V shed 4 bases and J shed 0 bases, with 13 bases lying between them. CDR1 and CDR2 (germline): SGHAT, FQNNGV. The CDR3 nucleotides are TGTGCCAGCAGCTCCTTCACGTCGCTAGCCAAAAACATTCAGTACTTC. Protein sequence: CASSSFTSLAKNIQYF.

The chain uses TRBV24-1 and TRBJ2-2; the D gene is possibly TRBD2 (5 bases). Trimming removed 2 bases at V and 3 bases at J, with 9 bases between. The germline gives CDR1 KGHDR, CDR2 SFDVKD. The CDR3 spans 15 residues. The CDR3 here is CATSDSGSYTGELFF. The CDR3, as DNA: TGTGCCACCAGTGATTCGGGATCGTACACCGGGGAGCTGTTTTTT.

The chain joins TRBV7-3 to TRBJ2-1; 12 positions match TRBD1. CDR3 length: 15 amino acids. Germline loops: CDR1 SGHTA, CDR2 FQGTGA. Unmatched junction bases numbered 2, after V lost 1 base and J lost 7 bases. The CDR3 here is CASSLMGQGANEQFF. CDR3 DNA: TGTGCCAGCAGCTTAATGGGACAGGGGGCGAATGAGCAGTTCTTC.

V and J are TRBV2 and TRBJ1-2, with D uncertain. The germline CDR1 and CDR2 sequences are SNHLY and FYNNEI. CDR3 length: 13 residues. The V and J ends lost 2 bases and 4 bases respectively, with 8 bases between them. CDR3 sequence: CASSETDLYGYTF. The DNA of the CDR3 is TGTGCCAGCAGTGAAACAGATCTCTATGGCTACACCTTC.

The J gene is TRBJ2-5, the V gene TRBV29-1; weak D call: TRBD2 (6 bases). Germline CDR1 is SQVTM and CDR2 is ANQGSEA. CDR3 size: 13 residues. Trimming removed 5 bases at V and 4 bases at J, with 14 bases between. The CDR3 DNA is TGCAGCGTTATGGAGGGGCGAGGAGAGACCCAGTACTTC. This encodes CSVMEGRGETQYF.

CDR3 DNA sequence: TGTGCCAGCAGTTTTCAGGGGGCGTTAGGGTACGAGCAGTACTTC. Amino acids: CASSFQGALGYEQYF. The rearrangement uses TRBV27 and TRBJ2-7; TRBD1 matches at 8 bases. The V gene's germline CDR1 is MNHEY and CDR2 SMNVEV (reference sequence). J gave up 4 bases and V 3 bases, and 8 bases lay outside the gene matches. The CDR3 extends over 15 amino acids.

This clone showed up many times. The rearrangement joins TRBV6-5 to TRBJ2-2, with D perhaps TRBD1 (6 bases). Germline lookup yields CDR1 MNHEY and CDR2 SVGAGI. This CDR3 spans 14 amino acids. The ends were cut back, 6 bases at V and 2 bases at J, with 10 bases in the middle. The CDR3 DNA sequence: TGTGCCAGCAGGTCCGGGACAAACACCGGGGAGCTGTTTTTT. Translated: CASRSGTNTGELFF.

The J gene is TRBJ2-5, the V gene TRBV5-6; D is unclear. CDR1 SGHDT and CDR2 YYEEEE come from the germline V gene. This CDR3 comprises 13 residues. The V end lost 0 bases, the J end lost 0 bases, and 3 bases lay between the germline ends. The chain's CDR3 is CASSLGYQETQYF. CDR3 DNA: TGTGCCAGCAGCTTGGGGTACCAAGAGACCCAGTACTTC.

This clone appeared a single time. V and J are TRBV28 and TRBJ1-1; D call uncertain. Germline CDR1 reads MDHEN; CDR2 reads SYDVKM. The CDR3 is made up of 15 amino acids. V was trimmed by 4 bases and J by 5 bases, leaving 17 bases between them. DNA of the CDR3: TGTGCCAGCAGTTCCGGGTCCCTAGGCGGAACTGAAGCTTTCTTT. It translates to CASSSGSLGGTEAFF.